This T cell receptor (beta chain) stems from a study of blood T cell repertoires in COVID-19. At the level of the study: Both acute and convalescent COVID-19 samples were obtained from the United States, Italy and Spain. PBMCs, B-cell-depleted T cells, or T cells were the source of the cDNA or gDNA that made up the material.

This clone is a singleton in its sample. Per the original data handling: How many nucleated cells were present was estimated from reference gene primer amplification. Method: immunoSEQ multiplex PCR; TCRdb's copy keeps in-frame clones and lacks some. D and trimming were read from the DNA, whereas the V and J calls and clone size are those reported in that table. Among some 140,000 clones, around 86% were seen once, and the ten largest hold roughly 9%. Germline V gene lookup returns CDR1 GTSNPN and CDR2 SVGIG (reference sequence). Trimming took off 0 bases at V and 8 bases at J, with 14 bases between the two ends. This CDR3 spans 14 amino acids.

Sequencing input: peripheral blood. The TCR was taken from a woman aged 60-75 years with active or convalescent COVID-19. The chain combines TRBV30 with TRBJ2-1; D is ambiguous. The CDR3 bases are TGTGCCTGGAGTGTACGGTCCGGGTGGGATGAGCAGTTCTTC. It specifies CAWSVRSGWDEQFF.